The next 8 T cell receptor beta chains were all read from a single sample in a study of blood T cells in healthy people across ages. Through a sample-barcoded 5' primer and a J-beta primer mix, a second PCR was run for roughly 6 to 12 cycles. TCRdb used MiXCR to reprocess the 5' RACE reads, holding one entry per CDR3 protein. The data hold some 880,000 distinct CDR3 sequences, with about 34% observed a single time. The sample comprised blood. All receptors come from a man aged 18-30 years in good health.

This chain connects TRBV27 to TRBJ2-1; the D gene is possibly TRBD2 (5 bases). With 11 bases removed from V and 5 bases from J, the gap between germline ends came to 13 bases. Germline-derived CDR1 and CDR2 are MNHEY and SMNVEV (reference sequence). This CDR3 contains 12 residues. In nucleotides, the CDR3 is TGTGCCCTCGGGGAACCGGACAATGAGCAGTTCTTC. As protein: CALGEPDNEQFF.

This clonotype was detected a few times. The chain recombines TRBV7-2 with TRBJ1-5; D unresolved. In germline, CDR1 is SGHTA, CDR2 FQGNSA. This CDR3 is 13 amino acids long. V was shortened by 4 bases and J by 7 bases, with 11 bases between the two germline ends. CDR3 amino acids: CASSSGRAQPQHF. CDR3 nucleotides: TGTGCCAGCAGCTCCGGTCGGGCCCAGCCCCAGCATTTT.

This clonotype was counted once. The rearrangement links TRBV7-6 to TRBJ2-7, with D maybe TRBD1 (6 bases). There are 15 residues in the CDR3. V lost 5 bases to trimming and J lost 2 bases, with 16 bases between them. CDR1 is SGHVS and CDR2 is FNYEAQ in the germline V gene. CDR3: CASSLNTGTPYEQYF. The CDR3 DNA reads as TGTGCCAGCAGCCTGAATACAGGGACACCCTACGAGCAGTACTTC.

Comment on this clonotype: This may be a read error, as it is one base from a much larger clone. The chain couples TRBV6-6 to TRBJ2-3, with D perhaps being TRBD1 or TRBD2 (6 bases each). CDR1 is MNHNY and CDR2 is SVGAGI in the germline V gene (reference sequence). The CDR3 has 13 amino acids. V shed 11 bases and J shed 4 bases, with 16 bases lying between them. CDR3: CADRQEGADTQYF. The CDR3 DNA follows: TGTGCCGACCGACAGGAGGGGGCAGATACGCAGTATTTT.

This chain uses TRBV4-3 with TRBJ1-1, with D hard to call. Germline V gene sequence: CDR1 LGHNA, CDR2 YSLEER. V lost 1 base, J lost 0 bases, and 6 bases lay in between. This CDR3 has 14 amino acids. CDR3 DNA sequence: TGCGCCAGCAGCCAAGCTACAGTGAACACTGAAGCTTTCTTT. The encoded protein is CASSQATVNTEAFF.

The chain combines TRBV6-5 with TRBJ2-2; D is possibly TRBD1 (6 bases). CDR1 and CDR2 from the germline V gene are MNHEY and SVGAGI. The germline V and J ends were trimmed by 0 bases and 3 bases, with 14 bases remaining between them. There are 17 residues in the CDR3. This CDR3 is CASSYSMGRGHTGELFF. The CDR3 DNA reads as TGTGCCAGCAGTTACTCGATGGGCAGGGGCCACACCGGGGAGCTGTTTTTT.

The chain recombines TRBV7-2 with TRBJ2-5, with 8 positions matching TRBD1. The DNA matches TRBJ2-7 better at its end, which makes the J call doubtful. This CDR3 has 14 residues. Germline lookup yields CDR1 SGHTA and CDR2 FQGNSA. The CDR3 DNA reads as TGTGCCAGCAGCGCGGACAGGGACTTATACGAGCAGTACTTC. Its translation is CASSADRDLYEQYF.

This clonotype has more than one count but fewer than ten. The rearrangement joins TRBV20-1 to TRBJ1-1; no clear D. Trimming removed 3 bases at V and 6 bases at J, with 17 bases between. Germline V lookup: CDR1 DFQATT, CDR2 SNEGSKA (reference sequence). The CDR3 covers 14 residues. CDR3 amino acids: CSASKPGFDPEAFF. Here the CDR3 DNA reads TGCAGTGCTAGTAAACCGGGATTTGACCCTGAAGCTTTCTTT.